This T cell receptor beta chain was sequenced during a study of T-cell memory formation after mild COVID-19. General study points: SARS-CoV-2 specificity of second-wave clones peaking day 37 was unconfirmed. Pre-infection memory carried some responding clones, suggesting that cross-reactive memory joined.

TCRdb reanalysed the 5' RACE reads using MiXCR and keeps one entry per CDR3 protein. The table shows nearly 350,000 distinct CDR3 sequences, with over 10% occurring only once. In its sample, this clonotype was seen a few times. Its antigen is undetermined. The CDR3 extends over 12 amino acids. The germline V gene has CDR1 DFQATT and CDR2 SNEGSKA (reference sequence). Deletions cut 6 bases from V and 9 bases from J, with 14 bases between. The V and J genes are TRBV20-1 and TRBJ2-2; no definite D call. The sequence came from a man in his late teens or twenties who had mild COVID-19 (a few samples of this study predate the infection). Cell type and time point are not known. The source material was PBMCs or a T cell subset sorted from them (not recorded which). In nucleotides, the CDR3 is TGCAGTGCACCTACGCCACGATGGGAGCTGTTTTTT. It translates to CSAPTPRWELFF.